These T cell receptor beta chains were read from a single sample in a study of neoadjuvant anti-PD-1 for oral cavity cancer. The method was immunoSEQ multiplex PCR; TCRdb's version includes in-frame clones alone and lacks a portion of them. Of around 62,000 clones listed, approximately 80% are singletons. Sequencing used PBMCs, obtained before nivolumab (anti-PD-1) treatment. The source of these receptors is a person between 40 and 85 years old with oral cavity squamous cell carcinoma. CDR3s include the opening cysteine and the closing phenylalanine or tryptophan. A D gene is named only where the DNA matches it firmly. Clone size is given for some rows only: seen once, a few or many times, or a class if the clone is expanded.

D	J	size	V	DNA	CDR3
.	TRBJ2-1	once	TRBV5-6	TGTGCCAGCAGCTTTGGGGGGAATGAGCAGTTCTTC	CASSFGGNEQFF
.	TRBJ2-7	.	TRBV30	TGTGCCTGGAGCCTGGAGGTTGGCTACGAGCAGTACTTC	CAWSLEVGYEQYF
.	TRBJ1-2	.	TRBV4-1	TGCGCCAGCAGCCAAGAAAGCCGCTATGGCTACACCTTC	CASSQESRYGYTF
TRBD2	TRBJ2-1	.	TRBV11-2	TGTGCCAGCAGCCCTCTGGGAGCGGGGGGGCGCTATGAGCAGTTCTTC	CASSPLGAGGRYEQFF
TRBD1	TRBJ1-1	.	TRBV19	TGTGCCAGTAGTATGGACAGGGGCACTGAAGCTTTCTTT	CASSMDRGTEAFF
TRBD1	TRBJ1-3	.	TRBV5-4	TGTGCCAGCAGCTCGGGACAGATCCTCTCTGGAAACACCATATATTTT	CASSSGQILSGNTIYF
TRBD1	TRBJ2-3	.	TRBV11-2	TGTGCCAGCAGCATTAGTATCGCGACAGGGGGGGAATATTTT	CASSISIATGGEYF
TRBD2	TRBJ2-1	.	TRBV7-8	TGTGCCAGTGGAGGACTAGCGGTGTACAATGAGCAGTTCTTC	CASGGLAVYNEQFF
.	TRBJ2-4	few	TRBV29-1	TGCAGCGCTCAACAGGACGGAGCCAAAAACATTCAGTACTTC	CSAQQDGAKNIQYF
TRBD1	TRBJ1-5	.	TRBV6-1	TGTGCCAGCAGTGCAGGGGGCGGCAATCAGCCCCAGCATTTT	CASSAGGGNQPQHF
.	TRBJ2-5	once	TRBV10-1	TGCGCCAGCAGTGAGTCGACTAGACAAGAGACCCAGTACTTC	CASSESTRQETQYF
TRBD2	TRBJ2-5	.	TRBV5-1	TGCGCCAGCAGCTTGTGGTCTAGCGGGGGGGCCGGGGAGACCCAGTACTTC	CASSLWSSGGAGETQYF
TRBD2	TRBJ2-1	.	TRBV5-1	TGCGCCAGCAGAGCGGGAGAGACCTACAATGAGCAGTTCTTC	CASRAGETYNEQFF
TRBD2	TRBJ2-3	.	TRBV10-1	TGCGCCAAGGCCTGGACTAGCGGGGGGGCCATAGATACGCAGTATTTT	CAKAWTSGGAIDTQYF
.	TRBJ2-3	few	TRBV5-1	TGCGCCAGCAGCTTGGCTCCGGGTCACCCAGATACGCAGTATTTT	CASSLAPGHPDTQYF
.	TRBJ1-5	.	TRBV5-5	TGTGCCAGCAGAAAGGGATTGGAGGGCAATCAGCCCCAGCATTTT	CASRKGLEGNQPQHF
.	TRBJ2-1	.	TRBV5-6	TGTGCCAGCAGCCCCGCCGGTAAACAATTCTACAATGAGCAGTTCTTC	CASSPAGKQFYNEQFF
.	TRBJ1-5	.	TRBV28	TGTGCCAGCAGGACCACAGGGTGGAATCAGCCCCAGCATTTT	CASRTTGWNQPQHF
.	TRBJ1-1	.	TRBV21-1	TGTGCCAGCATCTACCCGCCGGGACAGGGGGAATTGAACACTGAAGCTTTCTTT	CASIYPPGQGELNTEAFF
.	TRBJ2-5	.	TRBV2	TGTGCCAGCAGTTTGGGGGGGACCCAGTACTTC	CASSLGGTQYF
.	TRBJ2-1	few	TRBV7-7	TGTGCCAGCAGCCTGGACAGTGGGGTGTACAATGAGCAGTTCTTC	CASSLDSGVYNEQFF
.	TRBJ2-7	.	TRBV5-4	TGTGCCAGCAGCTTCATCGGCAGCTCCTACGAGCAGTACTTC	CASSFIGSSYEQYF
.	TRBJ2-7	once	TRBV5-8	TGTGCCAGCAGTCAACAGGGATACGAGCAGTACTTC	CASSQQGYEQYF
.	TRBJ1-1	few	TRBV4-1	TGCGCCAGCAGGGACGGCAACACTGAAGCTTTCTTT	CASRDGNTEAFF
TRBD1	TRBJ1-1	.	TRBV14	TGTGCCAGCAGCCCGACAGGGCTGGGCACTGAAGCTTTCTTT	CASSPTGLGTEAFF
.	TRBJ2-1	.	TRBV5-1	TGCGCCAGCAGCGAGAGTACCACAGGGTCCCACAATGAGCAGTTCTTC	CASSESTTGSHNEQFF
.	TRBJ1-5	.	TRBV6-5	TGTGCCACTTCCAAAAACGGGCAGCCCCAGCATTTT	CATSKNGQPQHF
.	TRBJ1-1	.	TRBV18	TGTGCCAGCTCATTAAAAGGGCGGGGGGACACTGAAGCTTTCTTT	CASSLKGRGDTEAFF
TRBD2	TRBJ2-5	.	TRBV2	TGTGCCAGCGCGCGGGGGGGCCTTGAGACCCAGTACTTC	CASARGGLETQYF
TRBD2	TRBJ2-1	.	TRBV7-2	TGTGCCAGCAGCCATGGGACTAGCGCCAATGAGCAGTTCTTC	CASSHGTSANEQFF
TRBD2	TRBJ2-5	.	TRBV9	TGTGCCAGCAGCGTGAGCGGGAGGGAGACCCAGTACTTC	CASSVSGRETQYF
.	TRBJ2-4	.	TRBV18	TGTGCCAGCTCAGAAGGGACATTAAACATTCAGTACTTC	CASSEGTLNIQYF
TRBD1	TRBJ1-1	few	TRBV19	TGTGCCAGTACCTTGTTTACAGGGGTCGACACTGAAGCTTTCTTT	CASTLFTGVDTEAFF
.	TRBJ1-5	few	TRBV19	TGTGCCAGTAGCGGAACAGGGAGGCCCCAGCATTTT	CASSGTGRPQHF
TRBD2	TRBJ2-2	.	TRBV6-1	TGTGCCAGCAGCCCTAGCGGGACAAACACCGGGGAGCTGTTTTTT	CASSPSGTNTGELFF
TRBD1	TRBJ1-6	.	TRBV2	TGTGCCAGCAGTGAAGCTTTGGGACAGAATTCACCCCTCCACTTT	CASSEALGQNSPLHF
.	TRBJ1-2	.	TRBV6-1	TGTGCCAGCATCGAAACCCCCGGACGGGGCTATGGCTACACCTTC	CASIETPGRGYGYTF
TRBD1	TRBJ1-4	.	TRBV2	TGTGCCAGCACCAGCCGGGACAGGGGGAGTGAAAAACTGTTTTTT	CASTSRDRGSEKLFF
.	TRBJ1-5	.	TRBV6-5	TGTGCCAGCAGTCCGGGACCGCGGCTCGGGGGACCCCAGCATTTT	CASSPGPRLGGPQHF
.	TRBJ2-7	.	TRBV9	TGTGCCAGCAGCGTGGCGGGATCTTACGAGCAGTACTTC	CASSVAGSYEQYF
.	TRBJ1-4	.	TRBV12-5	TGTGCTAGTGGTTTGGAGGAAGGGTTCTCAACTAATGAAAAACTGTTTTTT	CASGLEEGFSTNEKLFF
.	TRBJ2-7	.	TRBV5-6	TGTGCCAGCAGCCTCGGGAGTTCCTACGAGCAGTACTTC	CASSLGSSYEQYF
TRBD1	TRBJ1-2	once	TRBV14	TGTGCCAGCAGCCAATTCGACAGGGGGCGAATTGGCTACACCTTC	CASSQFDRGRIGYTF
.	TRBJ2-6	.	TRBV6-1	TGTGCCAGCAGTGAGGGTAGGGGGGCTGGGGCCAACGTCCTGACTTTC	CASSEGRGAGANVLTF
.	TRBJ1-3	.	TRBV4-1	TGCGCCAGCAGCCCGCCGGGACCTCCTGGAAACACCATATATTTT	CASSPPGPPGNTIYF
.	TRBJ2-2	.	TRBV7-2	TGTGCCAGCAGCTTCGCGAACACCGGGGAGCTGTTTTTT	CASSFANTGELFF